This passage covers 15 T cell receptor beta chains from one sample sequenced in a study of vaccination effects on CD4 cells after COVID-19. Clones were sequenced by immunoSEQ multiplex PCR, and TCRdb holds only the in-frame ones, with some missing. The repertoire holds 73,000 or so clones, with 78% as singletons. ViraFEST used viral peptide pools to expand antigen-specific CD4+ T cells before sequencing. The culture ran for roughly ten days before CD4+ T cells were isolated. The study found no prior SARS-CoV-2 infection in the vaccine recipients, who tested negative for nucleocapsid antibodies. Their cognate antigens are unknown. The sequences come from CD4+ T cells from PBMCs cultured with SARS-CoV-2 spike peptides, collected before COVID-19 vaccination. The receptors originated from a human donor who received a COVID-19 vaccine.

This clone was detected only a few times. V usage is TRBV19 and J usage is TRBJ2-3; 9 bases are a match to TRBD2. The CDR3 consists of 16 residues. Unmatched junction bases numbered 6, after V lost 1 base and J lost 4 bases. CDR1 is LNHDA and CDR2 is SQIVND in the germline V gene (reference sequence). CDR3 nucleotides: TGTGCCAGTAGTATAGGTCCTAGCGGGGCGTCAGATACGCAGTATTTT. Its protein product is CASSIGPSGASDTQYF. The complete variable domain, with remaining parts taken from reference TRBV19 and TRBJ2-3, reads DGGITQSPKYLFRKEGQNVTLSCEQNLNHDAMYWYRQDPGQGLRLIYYSQIVNDFQKGDIAEGYSVSREKKESFPLTVTSAQKNPTAFYLCASSIGPSGASDTQYFGPGTRLTVL.

This clone turned up a few times. This chain links TRBV25-1 with TRBJ1-1; D is undetermined. V gave up 1 base and J gave up 6 bases, with 9 bases separating them. This CDR3 spans 13 amino acids. Looked up from germline, CDR1 is MGHDK and CDR2 is SYGVNS. The CDR3 protein is CASSEFGDSEAFF. The CDR3 nucleotides are TGTGCCAGCAGTGAATTCGGGGATTCTGAAGCTTTCTTT.

The J gene is TRBJ2-3, the V gene TRBV3-1 (or the pseudogene TRBV3-2), with a possible D match to TRBD2 (6 bases). The CDR3 is made up of 16 amino acids. Germline V gene lookup returns CDR1 LGHDT and CDR2 YNNKEL (reference sequence). The ends were cut back, 1 base at V and 3 bases at J, with 14 bases in the middle. In DNA form, the CDR3 reads TGTGCCAGCAGCCAAGGTGGCGGGATGGGAACAGATACGCAGTATTTT. It yields the protein CASSQGGGMGTDTQYF.

This clone turned up a few times. The chain links TRBV21-1 to TRBJ2-7; no check of the table's D call, TRBD2, against the DNA was made. TRBV21-1 is a pseudogene segment. This CDR3 is 16 amino acids long. CDR3 residues: CASSKLVGLADYEQYV. For the CDR3, the DNA is TGTGCCAGCAGCAAATTAGTAGGACTAGCGGACTACGAGCAGTACGTC.

This clone showed up just once. The V gene is TRBV6-5, the J gene TRBJ1-2, with TRBD1 identical over 9 bases. With V trimmed by 7 bases and J by 2 bases, 8 bases remained unmatched. The CDR3 length is 15 residues. Germline CDR1 MNHEY, CDR2 SVGAGI. CDR3 region: CASNSRTGVNYGYTF. In DNA form, the CDR3 reads TGTGCCAGCAATAGTAGGACAGGGGTGAACTATGGCTACACCTTC.

This clone was seen ten or more times. The gene calls are TRBV24-1 and TRBJ1-6; D unclear. Trimming took 4 bases from V and 11 from J, leaving 26 bases between them. The CDR3 extends over 18 amino acids. Germline CDR1 is KGHDR and CDR2 is SFDVKD. The CDR3: CATSDSTRRPPNGAPLHF. CDR3 nucleotides: TGTGCCACCAGTGACTCGACGAGGCGGCCTCCAAATGGGGCACCCCTCCACTTT.

In this sample, this clone turned up a few times. The chain couples TRBV3-1 (or the pseudogene TRBV3-2) to TRBJ1-6, with TRBD1 as a possible D gene (5 bases). Germline V gene sequence: CDR1 LGHDT, CDR2 YNNKEL (reference sequence). The CDR3 extends over 12 amino acids. V dropped 6 bases and J dropped 8 bases, with 8 bases sitting between them. Here the CDR3 DNA reads TGTGCCAGCAGTCCAGGGTATTCACCCCTCCACTTT. Translation gives CASSPGYSPLHF.

The chain joins TRBV2 to TRBJ1-2; no firm D call. CDR3 size: 12 residues. V lost 3 bases to trimming and J lost 8 bases, with 10 bases between them. Germline CDR1 reads SNHLY; CDR2 reads FYNNEI. The CDR3 DNA reads as TGTGCCAGCAGTGAGCAGGACTCGGGCTACACCTTC. It specifies CASSEQDSGYTF.

This clone was seen more than once but under ten times. The genes are TRBV7-2 and TRBJ2-7, with 7 bases lining up with TRBD1. Per germline, CDR1 SGHTA and CDR2 FQGNSA. This CDR3 is 14 amino acids long. Germline trimming cut 4 bases from V and 2 bases from J; bases unmatched to any gene: 5. CDR3 in DNA: TGTGCCAGCAGCTCAGGGGACAGTCCCTACGAGCAGTACGTC. Its translation: CASSSGDSPYEQYV.

The rearrangement uses TRBV15 and TRBJ2-2; tentative D call: TRBD1 (6 bases). V lost 1 base, J lost 3 bases, and 15 bases lay in between. The CDR3 runs 17 residues. Germline assignment: CDR1 LNHNV and CDR2 YYDKDF (reference sequence). CDR3 sequence: CATSRGSGATDTGELFF. DNA of the CDR3: TGTGCCACCAGCAGAGGATCAGGGGCTACGGACACCGGGGAGCTGTTTTTT. Full variable domain (outside the CDR3, taken from reference TRBV15 and TRBJ2-2): DAMVIQNPRYQVTQFGKPVTLSCSQTLNHNVMYWYQQKSSQAPKLLFHYYDKDFNNEADTPDNFQSRRPNTSFCFLDIRSPGLGDTAMYLCATSRGSGATDTGELFFGEGSRLTVL.

This clone was picked up a small number of times. J is TRBJ1-4 and V is TRBV19; the D is unclear. With 9 bases removed from V and 1 base from J, the gap between germline ends came to 15 bases. The germline V gene encodes CDR1 LNHDA and CDR2 SQIVND (reference sequence). The CDR3 loop spans 15 amino acids. Here the CDR3 DNA reads TGTGCCAGGGCCAAACTGCGCATAACTAATGAAAAACTGTTTTTT. The encoded protein is CARAKLRITNEKLFF.

The J gene is TRBJ2-6, the V gene TRBV18, with 9 nucleotides matching TRBD1. Trimming removed 2 bases from V and 2 bases from J; junction bases left unmatched: 10. The CDR3 totals 19 residues. CDR1 KGHSH and CDR2 LQKENI come from the germline V gene. For the CDR3, the DNA is TGTGCCAGCTCACCAATAGAAGGACAGGGGTCCGCTGGGGCCAACGTCCTGACTTTC. This translates into CASSPIEGQGSAGANVLTF.

This clone showed up just a few times. The V and J genes are TRBV2 and TRBJ2-1; TRBD1 is a possible D gene (6 bases). The germline V and J ends were trimmed by 4 bases and 5 bases, with 12 bases remaining between them. This CDR3 is 14 amino acids long. Germline V gene lookup returns CDR1 SNHLY and CDR2 FYNNEI. The CDR3 here is CASSVNRVDNEQFF. CDR3 coding DNA: TGTGCCAGCAGTGTAAACAGGGTGGACAATGAGCAGTTCTTC.

The chain links TRBV7-8 to TRBJ1-2; 8 bases map to TRBD1. This CDR3 spans 13 amino acids. Trimming cost V 6 bases and J 8 bases; bases outside gene matches: 8. The V gene's germline CDR1 is SGHVS and CDR2 FQNEAQ. The CDR3 nucleotides are TGTGCCAGCAGTGACAGGGGAAGGTTGGGCTACACCTTC. This sequence encodes CASSDRGRLGYTF.

This sequence joins TRBV4-2 and TRBJ1-3; 7 bases are shared with TRBD1. The V and J ends lost 4 bases and 0 bases, in that order; junction bases with no gene match: 6. CDR1 LGHNA and CDR2 YNFKEQ come from the germline V gene. This CDR3 contains 16 residues. The CDR3 loop reads CASSRETGFSGNTIYF. The CDR3 bases are TGTGCCAGCAGCCGAGAGACAGGGTTCTCTGGAAACACCATATATTTT.